This T cell receptor (beta chain) was profiled in a study of shared clonotypes between healthy human individuals. The CDR3 consists of 18 residues. V was pared by 6 bases and J by 6 bases, with 14 bases of the junction left unmatched. From germline, CDR1 is LNHDA and CDR2 SQIVND (reference sequence). Repertoires were generated with immunoSEQ multiplex PCR, while TCRdb's copy carries only in-frame clones and drops some. Found here are 1.6 million or so clones, about 96% of them singletons; the top ten hold 0.95% to 1.5%. This TCR came from a man aged 25 to 40 in good health. The chain has TRBV19 and TRBJ2-1; 13 bases line up with TRBD2. The sample taken for sequencing was naive CD4+ T cells sorted from blood. Subset reported: CD45RA+ positively selected. In DNA form, the CDR3 reads TGTGCCAGTAGGGACAGCGGACTAGCGGGAGCTGGCCTCAATGAGCAGTTCTTC. Protein product: CASRDSGLAGAGLNEQFF.